Here is one TCR beta chain with its context. This sample was taken from a study of blood T cell repertoires in COVID-19. Study details: Samples of COVID-19 (acute and convalescent) were obtained from the United States, Italy and Spain. PBMCs, B-cell-depleted T cells, or T cells provided the cDNA or gDNA that made up the material.

Under the authors' procedure: The assay estimated nucleated cells by amplifying reference gene primers. The protocol was immunoSEQ multiplex PCR, while the TCRdb copy is restricted to in-frame clones and leaves out a portion. V, J and clone size derive from that table, while D and trimming were established from the DNA sequence. Of about 380,000 clones in the sample, roughly 89% were seen once. The CDR3 has 14 residues. The germline gives CDR1 KGHSH, CDR2 LQKENI. Trimming removed 3 bases at V and 3 bases at J, with 11 bases between. Sequenced sample: peripheral blood. This chain links TRBV18 with TRBJ1-2; unclear D gene. The receptor was isolated from a man younger than 35 with active or convalescent COVID-19. CDR3 loop: CASSPRSEYYGYTF. In DNA, the CDR3 is TGTGCCAGCTCACCTCGAAGCGAATACTATGGCTACACCTTC.